Following are 22 T cell receptor beta chains from one sample sequenced in a study of cytomegalovirus exposure and HLA in healthy donors (dated by TCRdb to about 2017). To prepare the library, the immunoSEQ multiplex PCR assay was applied. The multiplex PCR relied on a mix of 60 forward primers for TCR Vbeta segments and 13 reverse primers for TCR Jbeta segments. The clones in this table, taken by TCRdb from immuneACCESS, are in-frame only. Not every clone is retained; where verified, under half of the shortfall comes from an unresolved V gene, and the cause of the rest is unknown. Here the sample has approximately 82,000 clones; around 10% occur a single time. More than 20% of the sample is taken by the ten largest. Sequencing input: PBMCs. The receptors were gathered from a man aged 55 to 69 in good health and CMV-seropositive.

This clone was counted many times. The chain is built from TRBV28 and TRBJ1-6, with 7 bases that match TRBD1. Germline V gene lookup returns CDR1 MDHEN and CDR2 SYDVKM. The CDR3 sequence is 15 residues long. V shed 7 bases and J 5 bases; nucleotides not matched to a gene: 8. DNA of the CDR3: TGTGCCAGCAACGACTTTACAGGGGATAATTCACCCCTCCACTTT. Translated, it gives CASNDFTGDNSPLHF.

This rearrangement joins TRBV5-6 to TRBJ2-5, with TRBD2 matching 12 bases. The CDR3 has 17 amino acids. The J segment lost 3 bases and the V segment lost 0 bases, leaving 6 bases of the junction unmatched. The V gene's germline CDR1 is SGHDT and CDR2 YYEEEE. The CDR3 here is CASSLGTSGTIKETQYF. The DNA for the CDR3 is TGTGCCAGCAGCTTGGGGACTAGCGGGACAATAAAAGAGACCCAGTACTTC.

The chain recombines TRBV30 with TRBJ2-2; TRBD2 might be the D (6 bases). Germline CDR1 GTSNPN, CDR2 SVGIG (reference sequence). The CDR3 sequence is 14 residues long. With 4 bases removed from V and 7 bases from J, the gap between germline ends came to 16 bases. The CDR3 coding sequence is TGTGCCTGGAACTCGGGACTCGGCGGCGGGGAGCTGTTTTTT. This sequence encodes CAWNSGLGGGELFF.

The chain joins TRBV6-5 to TRBJ2-1; 9 bases align to TRBD2. CDR1 is MNHEY and CDR2 is SVGAGI in the germline V gene. This CDR3 contains 15 residues. V shed 10 bases, J shed 7 bases, and the junction held 14 bases outside the gene matches. In DNA, the CDR3 is TGTGCCACCCATCATAGAATAGCGGGAGATAATGAGCAGTTCTTC. This encodes CATHHRIAGDNEQFF.

This chain connects TRBV7-8 to TRBJ1-6; TRBD1 is a possible D gene (6 bases). CDR1 is SGHVS and CDR2 is FQNEAQ in the germline V gene. The CDR3 extends over 15 amino acids. Trimming shortened V by 4 bases and J by 9 bases, and 16 bases separated the two germline ends. The CDR3 nucleotides are TGTGCCAGCAGCTCCCGTGGGGGCGTCAGTTCACCCCTCCACTTT. It codes for CASSSRGGVSSPLHF.

The chain uses TRBV10-3 and TRBJ2-7; 7 bases align to TRBD2. Looked up from germline, CDR1 is ENHRY and CDR2 is SYGVKD. The V segment lost 4 bases and the J segment 7 bases; nucleotides outside the gene matches: 10. The CDR3 is 14 residues long. DNA for the CDR3: TGTGCCATCAGTGCGGGACGGGGGGAAAGTGAGCAGTACGTC. Translation: CAISAGRGESEQYV.

This rearrangement joins TRBV27 to TRBJ1-2; TRBD1 matches at 7 bases. This CDR3 spans 14 amino acids. The V segment lost 5 bases and the J segment 5 bases; nucleotides outside the gene matches: 8. From germline, CDR1 is MNHEY and CDR2 SMNVEV (reference sequence). CDR3 in amino acids: CASSPGAGGYGYTF. DNA of the CDR3: TGTGCCAGCAGTCCCGGGGCAGGGGGATATGGCTACACCTTC.

The CDR3 is CASSRQGDTEAFF. The CDR3 region has the DNA TGTGCCAGTAGTAGACAGGGGGACACTGAAGCTTTCTTT. V gene TRBV19 combines with J gene TRBJ1-1, with 9 bases that match TRBD1. Per the germline V gene, CDR1 is LNHDA and CDR2 is SQIVND (reference sequence). The CDR3 length is 13 residues. V lost 4 bases to trimming and J lost 3 bases; unmatched junction nucleotides: 0. Variable domain in full (rest from reference TRBV19 and TRBJ1-1): DGGITQSPKYLFRKEGQNVTLSCEQNLNHDAMYWYRQDPGQGLRLIYYSQIVNDFQKGDIAEGYSVSREKKESFPLTVTSAQKNPTAFYLCASSRQGDTEAFFGQGTRLTVV.

The chain couples TRBV5-4 to TRBJ1-1, with 9 bases matching TRBD1. CDR1 SGHNT and CDR2 YYREEE come from the germline V gene (reference sequence). The CDR3 spans 16 residues. J gave up 0 bases and V 3 bases, and 6 bases lay outside the gene matches. CDR3 in DNA: TGTGCCAGCAGCTCCGGGACAGGGCGCATGAACACTGAAGCTTTCTTT. It is translated as CASSSGTGRMNTEAFF.

This clone showed up just a few times. The chain has TRBV6-1 and TRBJ2-7; D is perhaps TRBD2 (5 bases). There are 16 residues in the CDR3. CDR1 MNHNS and CDR2 SASEGT come from the germline V gene. V was clipped by 0 bases and J by 5 bases, with 17 bases between them. The chain's CDR3 is CASSEALRRLGNEQYV. The CDR3 nucleotides read TGTGCCAGCAGTGAAGCGTTGAGGCGCCTCGGGAACGAGCAGTACGTC.

The genes are TRBV14 and TRBJ1-2; maybe TRBD1 (5 bases). The V gene's germline CDR1 is SGHDN and CDR2 FVKESK. V was cut by 1 base and J by 5 bases, with 11 bases left in between. The length of the CDR3 is 14 residues. The CDR3 loop reads CASSQGRGAYGYTF. CDR3 nucleotide sequence: TGTGCCAGCAGCCAAGGTCGCGGGGCTTATGGCTACACCTTC.

The chain has TRBV10-1 and TRBJ2-3, with TRBD1 identical over 7 bases. From germline, CDR1 is WNHNN and CDR2 SYGVQD (reference sequence). V shed 6 bases, J shed 2 bases, and the junction held 8 bases outside the gene matches. This CDR3 is built from 15 residues. The CDR3 loop reads CASSTDREATDTQYF. In DNA form, the CDR3 reads TGCGCCAGCAGCACCGACAGGGAAGCCACAGATACGCAGTATTTT.

The table lists this clone with many counts. This chain uses TRBV28 with TRBJ2-3; tentative D call: TRBD2 (6 bases). Trimming stripped 3 bases from V and 0 bases from J, with 13 bases between. The CDR3 consists of 16 residues. The germline V gene encodes CDR1 MDHEN and CDR2 SYDVKM. The chain's CDR3 is CASSLGSGDSTDTQYF. DNA of the CDR3: TGTGCCAGCAGTTTGGGTAGCGGAGATAGCACAGATACGCAGTATTTT.

On this clone: Other DNA variants within this sample encode the same CDR3. This rearrangement joins TRBV18 to TRBJ2-5; no firm D call. The CDR3 has 11 residues. Germline CDR1 KGHSH, CDR2 LQKENI. V lost 2 bases to trimming and J lost 5 bases, with 3 bases between them. DNA for the CDR3: TGTGCCAGCTCACCAGGCGAGACCCAGTACTTC. This sequence encodes CASSPGETQYF.

This clone was observed a few times. The V gene is TRBV9, the J gene TRBJ1-1; 7 bases align to TRBD1. CDR3 length: 14 amino acids. Germline CDR1 is SGDLS and CDR2 is YYNGEE. The V segment lost 4 bases and the J segment 1 base; nucleotides outside the gene matches: 4. CDR3 sequence (DNA): TGTGCCAGCAGCATGGGACAGAAGAACACTGAAGCTTTCTTT. This encodes CASSMGQKNTEAFF.

The sample holds a few counts of this clone. The chain is built from TRBV7-3 and TRBJ1-1, with TRBD1 identical over 8 bases. The CDR3 runs 16 residues. The V gene's germline CDR1 is SGHTA and CDR2 FQGTGA. Germline trimming cut 5 bases from V and 4 bases from J; bases unmatched to any gene: 12. As DNA, the CDR3 is TGTGCCAGCAGCACCCAAGGACAGGGAGTCGGCACTGAAGCTTTCTTT. Translation: CASSTQGQGVGTEAFF.

The chain couples TRBV19 to TRBJ1-4; TRBD1 might be the D (5 bases). The CDR3 contains 13 residues. The V end lost 4 bases, the J end lost 6 bases, and 9 bases lay between the germline ends. Per germline, CDR1 LNHDA and CDR2 SQIVND (reference sequence). CDR3 DNA: TGTGCCAGTAGTAAGGGGTTCGATGAAAAACTGTTTTTT. Its translation is CASSKGFDEKLFF.

This clone has just a few counts. The chain recombines TRBV5-8 with TRBJ2-7; 7 nucleotides line up with TRBD1. The junction had 15 bases not matched to a gene; V was cut back by 5 bases and J by 1 base. CDR3 length: 17 amino acids. Germline-derived CDR1 and CDR2 are SGHTS and YDEGEE. The CDR3 DNA is TGTGCCAGCAGTTTCAATTACGGGACAGTTCATTCCTACGAGCAGTACGTC. Translating gives CASSFNYGTVHSYEQYV.

The J gene is TRBJ2-4, the V gene TRBV9; TRBD2 agrees at 7 bases. CDR1 is SGDLS, CDR2 YYNGEE, per germline. The ends lost 4 bases at V and 1 base at J; junction bases unmatched: 2. The CDR3 is 14 residues long. The CDR3 spells CASSPREAKNIQYF. CDR3 bases: TGTGCCAGCAGCCCGCGGGAGGCCAAAAACATTCAGTACTTC.

This clone was detected a few times. The chain joins TRBV2 to TRBJ1-2, with D perhaps matching TRBD1 (6 bases). The CDR3 runs to 14 residues. V lost 3 bases, J lost 2 bases, and 10 bases lay in between. CDR1 and CDR2 from the germline V gene are SNHLY and FYNNEI. The chain's CDR3 is CASSEPGVNYGYTF. In DNA, the CDR3 is TGTGCCAGCAGTGAGCCAGGGGTGAACTATGGCTACACCTTC. Using reference TRBV2 and TRBJ1-2 for the parts outside the CDR3, the full variable domain is EPEVTQTPSHQVTQMGQEVILRCVPISNHLYFYWYRQILGQKVEFLVSFYNNEISEKSEIFDDQFSVERPDGSNFTLKIRSTKLEDSAMYFCASSEPGVNYGYTFGSGTRLTVV.

The V call is TRBV19, the J call TRBJ1-1, with 9 bases that match TRBD1. J lost 1 base, V lost 8 bases, and 5 bases had no gene match. Germline CDR1 LNHDA, CDR2 SQIVND (reference sequence). The CDR3 spans 14 residues. The DNA of the CDR3 is TGTGCCAGTGGGGACAGGGCTTCGAACACTGAAGCTTTCTTT. Its protein is CASGDRASNTEAFF.

The V call is TRBV29-1, the J call TRBJ2-3; 11 bases map to TRBD1. With 4 bases clipped from V and 5 bases from J, the junction kept 5 bases outside the gene matches. The germline V gene has CDR1 SQVTM and CDR2 ANQGSEA. This CDR3 comprises 14 residues. CDR3 sequence (DNA): TGCAGCGTTGTGGACAGGGGGCATGTAGATACGCAGTATTTT. Translating it yields CSVVDRGHVDTQYF.